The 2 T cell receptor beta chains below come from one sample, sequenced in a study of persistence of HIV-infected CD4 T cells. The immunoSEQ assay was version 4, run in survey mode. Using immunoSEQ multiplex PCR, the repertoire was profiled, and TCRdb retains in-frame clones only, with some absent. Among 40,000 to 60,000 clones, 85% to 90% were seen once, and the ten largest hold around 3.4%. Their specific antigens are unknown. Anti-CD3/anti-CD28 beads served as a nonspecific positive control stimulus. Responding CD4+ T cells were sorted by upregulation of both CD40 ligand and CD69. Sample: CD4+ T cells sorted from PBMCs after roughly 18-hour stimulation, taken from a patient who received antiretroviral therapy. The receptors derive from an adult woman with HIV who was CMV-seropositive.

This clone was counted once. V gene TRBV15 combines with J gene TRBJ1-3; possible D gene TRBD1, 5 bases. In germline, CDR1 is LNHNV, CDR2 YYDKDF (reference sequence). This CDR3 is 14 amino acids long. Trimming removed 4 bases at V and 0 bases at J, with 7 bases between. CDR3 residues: CATSTGSSGNTIYF. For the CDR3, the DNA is TGTGCCACCAGCACAGGGAGCTCTGGAAACACCATATATTTT. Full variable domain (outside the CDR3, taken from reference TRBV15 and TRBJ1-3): DAMVIQNPRYQVTQFGKPVTLSCSQTLNHNVMYWYQQKSSQAPKLLFHYYDKDFNNEADTPDNFQSRRPNTSFCFLDIRSPGLGDTAMYLCATSTGSSGNTIYFGEGSWLTVV.

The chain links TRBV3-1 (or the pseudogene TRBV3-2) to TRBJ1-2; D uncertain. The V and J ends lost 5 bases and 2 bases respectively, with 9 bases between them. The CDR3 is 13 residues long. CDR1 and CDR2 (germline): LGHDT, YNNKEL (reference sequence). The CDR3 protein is CASSSRVNYGYTF. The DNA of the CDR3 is TGTGCCAGCAGCTCCAGAGTGAACTATGGCTACACCTTC.